These 28 T cell receptor beta chains came from one sample sequenced in a study of T-cell memory formation after mild COVID-19 (dated by TCRdb to the early 2020s). Receptor amplification or capture employed 5' RACE. Sequencing was carried out with an Illumina NovaSeq 6000. TCRdb passed the public sequencing reads through fastp at Q25 and MiXCR, retaining productive beta sequences. Records with the same CDR3 protein are collapsed into one entry carrying the most frequent genes and DNA. This sample holds some 450,000 distinct CDR3 sequences; roughly 18% were observed only once. The top ten clones comprise about 22% of the sample. The specimen was PBMCs or a T cell subset sorted from them (not recorded which). The source of these receptors is a man aged 18 to 30 who had mild COVID-19 (a few samples of this study predate the infection). The sample titles of this study are shuffled in the database, so cell type and time point are left out; the donor was told from shared clones.

The J gene is TRBJ2-3, the V gene TRBV5-1; TRBD1 matches at 7 bases. The CDR3 is made up of 15 amino acids. The V segment lost 4 bases and the J segment 4 bases; nucleotides outside the gene matches: 9. The germline CDR1 and CDR2 sequences are SGHRS and YFSETQ. The DNA of the CDR3 is TGCGCCAGCAGCCCCCAGACAGGGTCAGCAGATACGCAGTATTTT. This gives the protein CASSPQTGSADTQYF.

This clonotype was seen at least ten times. This chain uses TRBV9 with TRBJ2-1; 7 bases are shared with TRBD2. The CDR3 covers 15 residues. The V and J ends lost 3 bases and 4 bases, in that order; junction bases with no gene match: 7. The germline V gene has CDR1 SGDLS and CDR2 YYNGEE. This chain's CDR3 is CASSAGLELYNEQFF. In nucleotides, the CDR3 is TGTGCCAGCAGCGCCGGACTAGAGCTGTACAATGAGCAGTTCTTC.

This clonotype was picked up a small number of times. The chain is built from TRBV5-1 and TRBJ2-2, with 7 bases aligning to TRBD1. The length of the CDR3 is 15 residues. The V segment lost 4 bases and the J segment 7 bases; nucleotides outside the gene matches: 10. Germline CDR1 reads SGHRS; CDR2 reads YFSETQ. The CDR3 nucleotides are TGCGCCAGCAGCCCGACGACAGGGTTCAACGGGGAGCTGTTTTTT. Residues: CASSPTTGFNGELFF.

This chain uses TRBV7-9 with TRBJ1-2, with 9 bases lining up with TRBD1. The ends lost 5 bases at V and 5 bases at J; junction bases unmatched: 6. The CDR3 contains 14 residues. From germline, CDR1 is SEHNR and CDR2 FQNEAQ (reference sequence). The CDR3 DNA reads TGTGCCAGCAGCCGCGGACAGGGGACGTATGGCTACACCTTC. Its protein product is CASSRGQGTYGYTF.

V gene TRBV27 combines with J gene TRBJ1-4; D perhaps matches TRBD1 (5 bases). Germline V gene data show CDR1 as MNHEY and CDR2 as SMNVEV (reference sequence). V lost 3 bases to trimming and J lost 8 bases, with 13 bases between them. The CDR3 spans 14 residues. CDR3 DNA sequence: TGTGCCAGCAGTTTTGGGGGACGAAAAGAAAAACTGTTTTTT. It is translated as CASSFGGRKEKLFF.

The chain links TRBV18 to TRBJ1-5; D call uncertain. The V end lost 3 bases, the J end lost 11 bases, and 17 bases lay between the germline ends. CDR3 length: 14 amino acids. Germline assignment: CDR1 KGHSH and CDR2 LQKENI. The CDR3 spells CASSPGSPKRAQHF. CDR3 sequence (DNA): TGTGCCAGCTCACCCGGGTCCCCCAAAAGGGCCCAGCATTTT.

This clonotype was found a few times. The chain is built from TRBV4-2 and TRBJ2-2; D unclear. The germline gives CDR1 LGHNA, CDR2 YNFKEQ. V was pared by 8 bases and J by 6 bases, with 19 bases between. CDR3 length: 15 residues. CDR3 coding DNA: TGTGCCAGCGCGGTGGGCAGTTTATTTTCCGGGGAGCTGTTTTTT. Protein sequence: CASAVGSLFSGELFF.

This clonotype was found a few times. V and J are TRBV20-1 and TRBJ2-7, with TRBD2 matching over 9 bases. Germline V gene sequence: CDR1 DFQATT, CDR2 SNEGSKA (reference sequence). The length of the CDR3 is 15 residues. The J segment lost 3 bases and the V segment lost 3 bases, leaving 9 bases of the junction unmatched. CDR3 protein: CSASTVAGAIYEQYF. For the CDR3, the DNA is TGCAGTGCTAGCACCGTAGCGGGGGCAATCTACGAGCAGTACTTC.

The genes are TRBV11-2 and TRBJ2-3, with D possibly being TRBD2 (6 bases). Trimming shortened V by 6 bases and J by 1 base, and 17 bases separated the two germline ends. Germline CDR1 is SGHAT and CDR2 is FQNNGV. This CDR3 has 16 amino acids. CDR3 in DNA: TGTGCCAGCAGAAACTTCGGGACGGGGGGCACAGATACGCAGTATTTT. Amino acid sequence: CASRNFGTGGTDTQYF.

The V call is TRBV7-8, the J call TRBJ2-7; D possibly uses TRBD1 or TRBD2 (5 bases each). The germline V gene has CDR1 SGHVS and CDR2 FQNEAQ. V lost 2 bases, J lost 0 bases, and 11 bases lay in between. The CDR3 extends over 15 amino acids. The CDR3 coding sequence is TGTGCCAGCAGCTTAAAGCCAGGGAGCTCCTACGAGCAGTACTTC. It encodes CASSLKPGSSYEQYF.

This clonotype has a handful of counts. The chain uses TRBV9 and TRBJ2-3; D is unclear. Germline V gene data show CDR1 as SGDLS and CDR2 as YYNGEE. Trimming pared 0 bases from V and 5 bases from J, leaving 13 bases between. The CDR3 extends over 15 amino acids. The CDR3 DNA is TGTGCCAGCAGCGTAGGATCTCTTGTGGGAGATACGCAGTATTTT. This gives the protein CASSVGSLVGDTQYF.

By share of the sample, this clonotype is medium-sized. The V gene is TRBV7-2, the J gene TRBJ2-3, with TRBD2 identical over 8 bases. In germline, CDR1 is SGHTA, CDR2 FQGNSA. The ends lost 5 bases at V and 1 base at J; junction bases unmatched: 5. The CDR3 extends over 15 amino acids. Written as DNA, the CDR3 is TGTGCCAGCAGCGTTGGACTAGCCCGCACAGATACGCAGTATTTT. This encodes CASSVGLARTDTQYF.

The genes are TRBV5-1 and TRBJ2-3; D gene uncertain. CDR1 is SGHRS and CDR2 is YFSETQ in the germline V gene. The CDR3 runs to 15 residues. The V end lost 2 bases, the J end lost 2 bases, and 12 bases lay between the germline ends. The CDR3 loop reads CASSFSGPLTDTQYF. The CDR3 DNA is TGCGCCAGCAGCTTCTCCGGACCACTCACAGATACGCAGTATTTT. The full variable domain, rest sourced from reference TRBV5-1 and TRBJ2-3, is KAGVTQTPRYLIKTRGQQVTLSCSPISGHRSVSWYQQTPGQGLQFLFEYFSETQRNKGNFPGRFSGRQFSNSRSEMNVSTLELGDSALYLCASSFSGPLTDTQYFGPGTRLTVL.

This chain connects TRBV5-1 to TRBJ1-2; TRBD1 might be the D (5 bases). V was trimmed by 1 base and J by 8 bases, leaving 15 bases between them. CDR3 length: 14 amino acids. CDR1 and CDR2 (germline): SGHRS, YFSETQ. The CDR3 sequence is CASSLPGTGRGYTF. CDR3 in DNA: TGCGCCAGCAGCTTGCCGGGGACTGGGAGAGGCTACACCTTC.

The J gene is TRBJ1-1, the V gene TRBV16, with D unclear. The CDR3 is 11 amino acids. Per germline, CDR1 KGHSY and CDR2 FQNENV. V lost 1 base, J lost 8 bases, and 5 bases lay in between. The CDR3 DNA follows: TGTGCCAGCAGCCAATGGGCGGAAGCTTTCTTT. Protein sequence: CASSQWAEAFF.

The chain recombines TRBV28 with TRBJ1-2; no clear D gene. Germline V gene lookup returns CDR1 MDHEN and CDR2 SYDVKM. Trimming left V 6 bases short and J 5 bases short, with 10 bases between. This CDR3 has 12 amino acids. The CDR3 bases are TGTGCCAGCAGCCGACCTCCTTATGGCTACACCTTC. This encodes CASSRPPYGYTF.

This sequence joins TRBV30 and TRBJ1-1; D remains unclear. The length of the CDR3 is 13 residues. Germline CDR1 and CDR2: GTSNPN and SVGIG (reference sequence). V was pared by 2 bases and J by 0 bases, with 7 bases between. The CDR3 region is CAWSPGMNTEAFF. CDR3 coding DNA: TGTGCCTGGAGTCCGGGGATGAACACTGAAGCTTTCTTT.

This rearrangement joins TRBV4-3 to TRBJ2-3, with D perhaps matching TRBD2 (6 bases). This CDR3 contains 14 residues. Germline CDR1 LGHNA, CDR2 YSLEER. Trimming pared 3 bases from V and 2 bases from J, leaving 9 bases between. The chain's CDR3 is CASSQGDFTDTQYF. CDR3 coding DNA: TGCGCCAGCAGCCAGGGGGACTTCACAGATACGCAGTATTTT.

J is TRBJ1-2 and V is TRBV25-1; a possible D gene is TRBD1 (5 bases). CDR3 length: 15 residues. Trimming removed 3 bases from V and 4 bases from J, with 15 bases in between. In germline, CDR1 is MGHDK, CDR2 SYGVNS. CDR3 residues: CASSDGGGTVYGYTF. CDR3 DNA: TGTGCCAGCAGTGACGGGGGGGGGACCGTCTATGGCTACACCTTC.

This chain joins TRBV2 and TRBJ2-7; no clear D. Germline V gene data show CDR1 as SNHLY and CDR2 as FYNNEI. Between the trimmed V and J ends, which lost 5 bases and 7 bases, there was a span of 15 bases. The CDR3 has 13 residues. CDR3 protein: CASSPPGLGEQYV. The DNA for the CDR3 is TGTGCCAGCAGTCCGCCGGGCCTGGGGGAGCAGTACGTC.

The genes are TRBV21-1 and TRBJ1-4; TRBD1, as called in the table, went unchecked against the DNA. TRBV21-1 is deemed a pseudogene. The CDR3 covers 19 residues. CDR3: CASSKSFIGTGRGNEKLFF. CDR3 DNA: TGTGCCAGCAGCAAATCGTTCATCGGGACAGGGCGCGGTAATGAAAAACTGTTTTTT.

The rearrangement uses TRBV5-5 and TRBJ2-7, with a tentative D call TRBD1 (6 bases). The CDR3 consists of 16 residues. The germline CDR1 and CDR2 sequences are SGHKS and YYEKEE (reference sequence). V was cut by 4 bases and J by 0 bases, with 17 bases left in between. The CDR3 protein is CASSNPDRYLSYEQYF. CDR3 coding DNA: TGTGCCAGCAGCAACCCTGACAGGTACCTCTCCTACGAGCAGTACTTC.

This clonotype has a handful of counts. This rearrangement joins TRBV6-5 to TRBJ2-1; D remains unclear. The CDR3 has 13 amino acids. Germline CDR1 reads MNHEY; CDR2 reads SVGAGI. Trimming removed 5 bases at V and 6 bases at J, with 11 bases between. CDR3 DNA sequence: TGTGCCAGCAGTACCCGGCCGGTCAATGAGCAGTTCTTC. It translates to CASSTRPVNEQFF.

This clonotype was seen a handful of times. The V call is TRBV7-3, the J call TRBJ1-1, with D unclear. Germline assignment: CDR1 SGHTA and CDR2 FQGTGA. Trimming took off 5 bases at V and 2 bases at J, with 15 bases between the two ends. This CDR3 region has 15 residues. As DNA, the CDR3 is TGTGCCAGCAGCCCCGGGCCAGGCGTAAACACTGAAGCTTTCTTT. Its protein is CASSPGPGVNTEAFF.

The sample holds a few counts of this clonotype. The rearrangement joins TRBV6-2 or TRBV6-3 to TRBJ2-7; D unclear. The germline V and J ends were trimmed by 6 bases and 10 bases, with 22 bases remaining between them. Germline values: CDR1 MNHEY, CDR2 SVGEGT. The CDR3 contains 14 residues. The CDR3 loop reads CASRPTPDGRTQYV. The CDR3 bases are TGTGCCAGCAGACCTACCCCGGACGGCCGTACCCAGTACGTC.

The J gene is TRBJ1-1, the V gene TRBV14; 8 positions agree with TRBD1. The length of the CDR3 is 16 residues. V was clipped by 1 base and J by 2 bases; unmatched bases: 6. Germline values: CDR1 SGHDN, CDR2 FVKESK. In nucleotides, the CDR3 is TGTGCCAGCAGCCAAGTCCCGACAGGGGAAAACACTGAAGCTTTCTTT. Translated: CASSQVPTGENTEAFF.

This clonotype was seen a handful of times. The chain carries TRBV3-1 and TRBJ1-1, with 9 bases fitting TRBD1. CDR3 length equals 16 residues. V was pared by 1 base and J by 5 bases, with 8 bases of the junction left unmatched. Germline CDR1 LGHDT, CDR2 YNNKEL (reference sequence). The CDR3 is CASSQATGGRRTEAFF. The CDR3 DNA is TGTGCCAGCAGCCAAGCGACAGGGGGTCGGAGGACTGAAGCTTTCTTT.

This clonotype occurred a few times. The rearrangement uses TRBV7-2 and TRBJ1-1; D possibly corresponds to TRBD1 (6 bases). In germline, CDR1 is SGHTA, CDR2 FQGNSA. The CDR3 totals 16 residues. V was clipped by 2 bases and J by 6 bases, with 19 bases between them. The CDR3 coding sequence is TGTGCCAGCAGCTTACGTGGGGGGCCGGCCCGCGCTGAAGCTTTCTTT. Protein: CASSLRGGPARAEAFF.